One sample yielded the 21 T cell receptor beta chains listed below, sequenced in a study of T cell repertoires in cytomegalovirus infection. Using its own MiXCR run on the reads, TCRdb lists one record per CDR3 protein. Among about 770,000 distinct CDR3 sequences listed, 25% to 30% were seen once. Their antigens remain unidentified. Sequenced here: cultured CD8+ T cells from PBMCs, sampled from culture after CMV antigen stimulation. The receptors originated from a human donor in good health (CMV status not recorded). Some clones in this sample may be carry-over from other donors' samples.

This sequence joins TRBV27 and TRBJ1-2, with D hard to call. V was clipped by 10 bases and J by 2 bases, with 11 bases between them. Per the germline V gene, CDR1 is MNHEY and CDR2 is SMNVEV (reference sequence). The CDR3 is 12 amino acids. CDR3: CATGKSNYGYTF. The DNA for the CDR3 is TGTGCCACCGGGAAATCCAACTATGGCTACACCTTC.

This clonotype has a count of ten or more. The chain recombines TRBV7-2 with TRBJ2-3; 7 nucleotides match TRBD1. Looked up from germline, CDR1 is SGHTA and CDR2 is FQGNSA. The CDR3 is 15 residues long. With 5 bases clipped from V and 4 bases from J, the junction kept 9 bases outside the gene matches. Here the CDR3 reads CASSQYRGTADTQYF. The DNA for the CDR3 is TGTGCCAGCAGCCAATACAGGGGTACGGCAGATACGCAGTATTTT.

This chain links TRBV19 with TRBJ1-1; no clear D gene. The CDR3 extends over 12 amino acids. Trimming removed 5 bases at V and 11 bases at J, with 15 bases between. The germline CDR1 and CDR2 sequences are LNHDA and SQIVND (reference sequence). The CDR3 loop is CASSGAGGGAFF. The CDR3 DNA reads as TGTGCCAGTAGTGGCGCGGGAGGTGGGGCTTTCTTT.

There are a few counts of this clonotype. The V gene is TRBV7-9, the J gene TRBJ2-6, with a possible D match to TRBD1 (5 bases). The CDR3 covers 14 residues. Looked up from germline, CDR1 is SEHNR and CDR2 is FQNEAQ (reference sequence). V shed 7 bases and J shed 2 bases, with 9 bases lying between them. CDR3 residues: CASMEGAGANVLTF. The CDR3 DNA reads as TGTGCCAGCATGGAAGGGGCTGGGGCCAACGTCCTGACTTTC. Variable domain in full (rest from reference TRBV7-9 and TRBJ2-6): DTGVSQNPRHKITKRGQNVTFRCDPISEHNRLYWYRQTLGQGPEFLTYFQNEAQLEKSRLLSDRFSAERPKGSFSTLEIQRTEQGDSAMYLCASMEGAGANVLTFGAGSRLTVL.

The sample holds a few counts of this clonotype. This rearrangement joins TRBV7-8 to TRBJ2-7, with TRBD2 matching over 7 bases. V lost 8 bases to trimming and J lost 12 bases; unmatched junction nucleotides: 10. The germline V gene has CDR1 SGHVS and CDR2 FQNEAQ. The CDR3 consists of 11 residues. The DNA of the CDR3 is TGTGCCAGCGTTTGGGGGGGGAGGCGGTACTTC. It translates to CASVWGGRRYF.

In this sample, this clonotype turned up a few times. The rearrangement links TRBV27 to TRBJ2-1; 12 nucleotides line up with TRBD2. Germline values: CDR1 MNHEY, CDR2 SMNVEV (reference sequence). The V and J ends lost 4 bases and 8 bases, in that order; junction bases with no gene match: 9. The CDR3 consists of 16 residues. The CDR3 DNA reads as TGTGCCAGCAGTTCCCTAGCGGGGGGGCGAGTGGATGAGCAGTTCTTC. Its protein is CASSSLAGGRVDEQFF.

This rearrangement joins TRBV7-3 to TRBJ2-1, with 7 nucleotides matching TRBD1. Germline CDR1 SGHTA, CDR2 FQGTGA. J lost 5 bases, V lost 2 bases, and 9 bases had no gene match. The CDR3 has 16 amino acids. The CDR3 coding sequence is TGTGCCAGCAGCTTATTTAACAGGGGTTTGGACAATGAGCAGTTCTTC. This codes for CASSLFNRGLDNEQFF.

In its sample, this clonotype was seen a few times. The V call is TRBV14, the J call TRBJ1-1, with a tentative D call TRBD1 (5 bases). Trimming removed 1 base at V and 1 base at J, with 10 bases between. Germline V gene data show CDR1 as SGHDN and CDR2 as FVKESK. This CDR3 is built from 15 residues. CDR3 in DNA: TGTGCCAGCAGCCAAGTACGGGGCTGGAACACTGAAGCTTTCTTT. It translates to CASSQVRGWNTEAFF.

This clonotype was counted a few times. The V and J genes are TRBV12-5 and TRBJ1-1; D unresolved. Looked up from germline, CDR1 is LGHNT and CDR2 is FRNRAP. V lost 3 bases to trimming and J lost 1 base, with 15 bases between them. The CDR3 runs to 16 residues. CDR3 in DNA: TGTGCTAGTGGTTTCCAAACCGACACCTCGAACACTGAAGCTTTCTTT. Translation gives CASGFQTDTSNTEAFF.

The chain uses TRBV5-6 and TRBJ1-2, with D perhaps TRBD1 (6 bases). Germline loops: CDR1 SGHDT, CDR2 YYEEEE. Trimming cost V 4 bases and J 2 bases, with 9 bases left between them. The CDR3 consists of 13 residues. The CDR3 sequence is CASSVGQNYGYTF. DNA of the CDR3: TGTGCCAGCAGCGTCGGACAGAACTATGGCTACACCTTC.

This sequence joins TRBV25-1 and TRBJ1-1; D not certain. Per the germline V gene, CDR1 is MGHDK and CDR2 is SYGVNS. The length of the CDR3 is 12 residues. Trimming shortened V by 7 bases and J by 3 bases, and 9 bases separated the two germline ends. The CDR3 spells CASTPSDTEAFF. The DNA of the CDR3 is TGTGCCAGCACTCCCTCGGACACTGAAGCTTTCTTT.

The V and J genes are TRBV4-1 and TRBJ2-7; tentative D call: TRBD1 (5 bases). V gave up 2 bases and J gave up 1 base, with 6 bases separating them. Per the germline V gene, CDR1 is MGHRA and CDR2 is YSYEKL. The CDR3 contains 13 residues. The CDR3 DNA sequence: TGCGCCAGCAGCCAACCAGGGTCCTACGAGCAGTACGTC. Translating it yields CASSQPGSYEQYV.

This clonotype was seen at least ten times. V usage is TRBV10-3 and J usage is TRBJ2-1; D perhaps matches TRBD1 (5 bases). The CDR3 loop spans 16 amino acids. The ends were cut back, 2 bases at V and 2 bases at J, with 13 bases in the middle. Germline V gene data show CDR1 as ENHRY and CDR2 as SYGVKD. The CDR3 here is CAISEAMAGPYNEQFF. The CDR3 bases are TGTGCCATCAGTGAGGCGATGGCAGGGCCCTACAATGAGCAGTTCTTC.

This chain connects TRBV7-8 to TRBJ1-1; a possible D gene is TRBD1 (5 bases). Germline CDR1 SGHVS, CDR2 FQNEAQ. V was shortened by 1 base and J by 0 bases, with 12 bases between the two germline ends. The CDR3 loop spans 16 amino acids. This CDR3 is CASSLDTQGLNTEAFF. In nucleotides, the CDR3 is TGTGCCAGCAGCTTAGACACTCAGGGCCTGAACACTGAAGCTTTCTTT. The whole variable domain, remainder taken from reference TRBV7-8 and TRBJ1-1, is GAGVSQSPRYKVAKRGQDVALRCDPISGHVSLFWYQQALGQGPEFLTYFQNEAQLDKSGLPSDRFFAERPEGSVSTLKIQRTQQEDSAVYLCASSLDTQGLNTEAFFGQGTRLTVV.

The chain employs TRBV19 and TRBJ2-7; unclear D gene. The CDR3 runs to 14 residues. Trimming removed 3 bases from V and 2 bases from J, with 11 bases in between. Germline loops: CDR1 LNHDA, CDR2 SQIVND (reference sequence). CDR3 region: CASSIFPGTYEQYF. The CDR3, as DNA: TGTGCCAGTAGTATTTTCCCCGGAACCTACGAGCAGTACTTC.

The V and J genes are TRBV5-1 and TRBJ1-2; tentative D call: TRBD1 (6 bases). The germline V and J ends were trimmed by 0 bases and 2 bases, with 8 bases remaining between them. CDR1 and CDR2 from the germline V gene are SGHRS and YFSETQ. This CDR3 contains 14 residues. The CDR3 protein is CASSLEQGNYGYTF. CDR3 coding DNA: TGCGCCAGCAGCTTGGAACAGGGAAACTATGGCTACACCTTC.

The chain employs TRBV12-3 or TRBV12-4 and TRBJ2-3; 7 nucleotides match TRBD2. V shed 3 bases, J shed 2 bases, and the junction held 17 bases outside the gene matches. CDR3 size: 19 residues. The CDR3 coding sequence is TGTGCCAGCAGTTTTAAGTTCTTCCTAGCGGCGCTTAACACAGATACGCAGTATTTT. Protein sequence: CASSFKFFLAALNTDTQYF.

This clonotype was seen at least ten times. An end of the junction does not agree with germline; a read error may underlie this. V is TRBV19 and J is TRBJ1-6; maybe TRBD1 (6 bases). Germline CDR1 LNHDA, CDR2 SQIVND (reference sequence). The CDR3 contains 15 residues. CDR3 residues: CASSTYTGYISPLHF. CDR3 nucleotides: TGTGCCAGTAGTACTTATACAGGGTATATTTCACCCCTCCACTTT.

This clonotype was seen a few times. The chain combines TRBV7-9 with TRBJ1-1; D might be TRBD1 (5 bases). V was pared by 1 base and J by 4 bases, with 16 bases between. Per germline, CDR1 SEHNR and CDR2 FQNEAQ (reference sequence). The CDR3 has 16 amino acids. The CDR3 nucleotides read TGTGCCAGCAGCTTAGAGTCCGCAGGGAGGGGCACTGAAGCTTTCTTT. Amino acids: CASSLESAGRGTEAFF.

The chain carries TRBV27 and TRBJ2-1, with D possibly TRBD1 on 5 matching bases. This CDR3 is 14 amino acids long. Germline V gives CDR1 MNHEY, CDR2 SMNVEV (reference sequence). Trimming cost V 2 bases and J 4 bases, with 9 bases left between them. The CDR3 region is CASSLPDSYNEQFF. The CDR3 DNA sequence: TGTGCCAGCAGTTTACCCGACAGTTACAATGAGCAGTTCTTC.

V usage is TRBV27 and J usage is TRBJ2-7; TRBD1 agrees at 7 bases. Germline CDR1 reads MNHEY; CDR2 reads SMNVEV (reference sequence). Losses at the gene ends were 2 bases for V and 5 bases for J; bases not matched to a gene: 3. The CDR3 contains 13 residues. As DNA, the CDR3 is TGTGCCAGCAGTTTAACAGGGGTCCACGAGCAGTACGTC. Encoded protein: CASSLTGVHEQYV.